The 14 T cell receptor beta chains reported below all come from one sample, sequenced in a study of cytomegalovirus exposure and HLA in healthy donors. Repertoires were generated with immunoSEQ multiplex PCR, while TCRdb's copy carries only in-frame clones and drops some. The table lists about 360,000 clones, roughly 90% of them singletons. The sample comprised PBMCs. These receptors were taken from a woman between 18 and 30 years old in good health and CMV-seronegative.

The CDR3 DNA reads as TGTGCCAGCAGTCCAGGGTCAAGGGAAGCTTTCTTT. It is translated as CASSPGSREAFF. V and J are TRBV2 and TRBJ1-1, with a weak D call TRBD1 (5 bases). Germline CDR1 reads SNHLY; CDR2 reads FYNNEI. The germline V and J ends were trimmed by 5 bases and 8 bases, with 12 bases remaining between them. This CDR3 comprises 12 residues.

The gene calls are TRBV23-1 and TRBJ1-2; maybe TRBD1 (6 bases). TRBV23-1 is labeled an ORF, and its function is uncertain. Trimming took 2 bases from V and 8 from J, leaving 27 bases between them. The CDR3 length is 18 residues. CDR3 in DNA: TGCGCCAGCAGTCAAGGCCCCGACTGGCAGGGGCCCTTAGAAGGCTACACCTTC. Translated, it gives CASSQGPDWQGPLEGYTF.

V usage is TRBV27 and J usage is TRBJ1-6; D may be TRBD1 (6 bases). CDR1 is MNHEY, CDR2 SMNVEV, per germline (reference sequence). The V and J ends lost 5 bases and 6 bases respectively, with 23 bases between them. There are 18 residues in the CDR3. The chain's CDR3 is CASSRVRGPGAFNSPLHF. CDR3 DNA sequence: TGTGCCAGCAGTAGGGTTAGGGGACCAGGGGCTTTTAATTCACCCCTCCACTTT.

The gene calls are TRBV6-5 and TRBJ2-7, with 10 bases fitting TRBD1. The germline gives CDR1 MNHEY, CDR2 SVGAGI. V dropped 7 bases and J dropped 5; count of bases not matched to a gene: 8. The CDR3 is 14 residues long. CDR3: CASTLTGGLNEQYF. The CDR3 DNA reads as TGTGCCAGCACCTTGACAGGGGGCCTCAACGAGCAGTACTTC.

On this clone itself: In the same sample, other DNA sequences code for this CDR3. The J gene is TRBJ2-1, the V gene TRBV11-2, with TRBD2 matching over 9 bases. Germline V lookup: CDR1 SGHAT, CDR2 FQNNGV. This CDR3 has 15 amino acids. With 1 base clipped from V and 4 bases from J, the junction kept 2 bases outside the gene matches. The CDR3 here is CASSLGLAGYNEQFF. In nucleotides, the CDR3 is TGTGCCAGCAGCTTAGGGCTAGCGGGGTACAATGAGCAGTTCTTC.

This clone was counted ten times or more. The rearrangement joins TRBV5-5 to TRBJ1-2; D uncertain. CDR1 is SGHKS, CDR2 YYEKEE, per germline (reference sequence). The V end was cut by 0 bases, the J end by 1 base, with 7 bases between. The CDR3 spans 14 residues. The CDR3 DNA reads as TGTGCCAGCAGCTTGGGCAGTTTTAACTATGGCTACACCTTC. Translated, it gives CASSLGSFNYGYTF. The variable domain in full, with the rest retrieved from reference TRBV5-5 and TRBJ1-2, is DAGVTQSPTHLIKTRGQQVTLRCSPISGHKSVSWYQQVLGQGPQFIFQYYEKEERGRGNFPDRFSARQFPNYSSELNVNALLLGDSALYLCASSLGSFNYGYTFGSGTRLTVV.

The rearrangement links TRBV27 to TRBJ2-7; no reliable D call. Trimming stripped 1 base from V and 6 bases from J, with 13 bases between. This CDR3 is 14 amino acids long. The V gene's germline CDR1 is MNHEY and CDR2 SMNVEV (reference sequence). CDR3 DNA: TGTGCCAGCAGTTTATTCCCTACTAAGATCGAGCAGTACTTC. It translates to CASSLFPTKIEQYF.

This clone has only one observation. The V call is TRBV28, the J call TRBJ2-6; TRBD2 is a possible D gene (6 bases). Trimming took off 5 bases at V and 2 bases at J, with 10 bases between the two ends. The CDR3 is 15 residues long. Germline V gene lookup returns CDR1 MDHEN and CDR2 SYDVKM. The DNA for the CDR3 is TGTGCCAGCAGTCTTAGCGGCCCTGGGGCCAACGTCCTGACTTTC. Translation: CASSLSGPGANVLTF. Complete variable domain (other parts from reference TRBV28 and TRBJ2-6): DVKVTQSSRYLVKRTGEKVFLECVQDMDHENMFWYRQDPGLGLRLIYFSYDVKMKEKGDIPEGYSVSREKKERFSLILESASTNQTSMYLCASSLSGPGANVLTFGAGSRLTVL.

The chain joins TRBV6-5 to TRBJ1-6; 9 positions agree with TRBD1. CDR1 and CDR2 from the germline V gene are MNHEY and SVGAGI. CDR3 length: 16 residues. The J segment lost 7 bases and the V segment lost 1 base, leaving 5 bases of the junction unmatched. The CDR3 coding sequence is TGTGCCAGCAGTTACTGGGAGGGGACAGGGAATTCACCCCTCCACTTT. Its translation: CASSYWEGTGNSPLHF.

J is TRBJ2-7 and V is TRBV7-2; D not certain. Deletions cut 4 bases from V and 0 bases from J, with 7 bases between. The germline V gene has CDR1 SGHTA and CDR2 FQGNSA. CDR3 length equals 13 residues. The CDR3: CASSSSPSYEQYF. DNA of the CDR3: TGTGCCAGCAGCTCCAGTCCCTCCTACGAGCAGTACTTC.

The chain carries TRBV7-9 and TRBJ2-1, with TRBD1 identical over 12 bases. After removal of 5 bases from V and 6 bases from J, the junction contained 8 bases not matched to a gene. Germline CDR1 SEHNR, CDR2 FQNEAQ (reference sequence). This CDR3 spans 16 amino acids. The CDR3 region is CASSGTGGGIFNEQFF. Here the CDR3 DNA reads TGTGCCAGCAGCGGGACAGGGGGCGGGATTTTCAATGAGCAGTTCTTC.

This clone was recorded only once. This chain joins TRBV2 and TRBJ2-1, with 8 bases lining up with TRBD2. Germline V lookup: CDR1 SNHLY, CDR2 FYNNEI. Trimming cost V 6 bases and J 9 bases; bases outside gene matches: 13. The length of the CDR3 is 15 residues. The CDR3 DNA reads as TGTGCCAGCAGCGCAGCGGGAGCCCACTACGGTGAGCAGTTCTTC. Translated: CASSAAGAHYGEQFF.

The chain uses TRBV10-1 and TRBJ2-7, with 7 positions matching TRBD1. Germline V gene lookup returns CDR1 WNHNN and CDR2 SYGVQD (reference sequence). CDR3 length: 15 amino acids. J gave up 2 bases and V 4 bases, and 8 bases lay outside the gene matches. The CDR3 coding sequence is TGCGCCAGCAGTGTCTCGACAGGGCCCCCCTACGAGCAGTACTTC. It yields the protein CASSVSTGPPYEQYF.

This chain connects TRBV13 to TRBJ2-5; 7 bases are a match to TRBD2. The CDR3 runs 15 residues. V lost 2 bases and J lost 5; bases outside the gene matches: 8. Germline V gene sequence: CDR1 PRHDT, CDR2 FYEKMQ (reference sequence). Here the CDR3 DNA reads TGTGCCAGCAGCTTATTAATAGCGGGCCCCGAGACCCAGTACTTC. Translating it yields CASSLLIAGPETQYF.